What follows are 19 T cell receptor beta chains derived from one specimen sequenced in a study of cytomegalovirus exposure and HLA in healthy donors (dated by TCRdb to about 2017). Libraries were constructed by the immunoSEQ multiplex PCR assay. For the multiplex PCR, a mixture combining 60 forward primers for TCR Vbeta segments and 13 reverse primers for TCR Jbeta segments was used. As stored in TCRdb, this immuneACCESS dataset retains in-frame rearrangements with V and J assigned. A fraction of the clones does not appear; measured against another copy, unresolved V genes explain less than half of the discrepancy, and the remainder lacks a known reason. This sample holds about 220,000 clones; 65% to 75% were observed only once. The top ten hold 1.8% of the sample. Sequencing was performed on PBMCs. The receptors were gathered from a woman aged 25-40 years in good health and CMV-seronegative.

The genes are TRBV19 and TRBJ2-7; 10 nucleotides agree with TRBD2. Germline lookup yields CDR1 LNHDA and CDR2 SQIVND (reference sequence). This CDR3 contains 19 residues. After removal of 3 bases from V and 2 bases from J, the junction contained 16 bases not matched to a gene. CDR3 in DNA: TGTGCCAGTAGTATTGGCCTAGCGGGAGATCTCCACCGGACCTACGAGCAGTACTTC. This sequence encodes CASSIGLAGDLHRTYEQYF.

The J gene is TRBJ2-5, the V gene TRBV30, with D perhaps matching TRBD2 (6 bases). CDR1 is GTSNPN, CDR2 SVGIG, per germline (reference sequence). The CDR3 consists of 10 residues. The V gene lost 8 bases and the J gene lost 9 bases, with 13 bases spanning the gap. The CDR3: CAPRGVAQYF. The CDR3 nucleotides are TGTGCCCCCCGCGGGGTGGCCCAGTACTTC.

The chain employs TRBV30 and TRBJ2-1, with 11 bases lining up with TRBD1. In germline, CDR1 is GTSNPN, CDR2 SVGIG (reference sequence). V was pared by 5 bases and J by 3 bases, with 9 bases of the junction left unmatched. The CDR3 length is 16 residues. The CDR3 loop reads CAWADSGTGGYNEQFF. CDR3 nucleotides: TGTGCCTGGGCCGACAGCGGGACAGGGGGCTACAATGAGCAGTTCTTC.

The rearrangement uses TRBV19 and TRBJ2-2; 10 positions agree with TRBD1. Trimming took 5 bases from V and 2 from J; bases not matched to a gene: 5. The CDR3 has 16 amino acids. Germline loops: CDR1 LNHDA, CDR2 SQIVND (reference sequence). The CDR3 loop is CASSFLTGGNTGELFF. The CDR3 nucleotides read TGTGCCAGTAGTTTCCTGACAGGGGGCAACACCGGGGAGCTGTTTTTT.

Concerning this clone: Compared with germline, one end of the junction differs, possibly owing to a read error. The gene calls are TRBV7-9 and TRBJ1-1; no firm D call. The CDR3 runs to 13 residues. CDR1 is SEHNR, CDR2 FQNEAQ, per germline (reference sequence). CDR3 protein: CSSSSGLNTEAFF. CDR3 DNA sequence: TGTTCCAGCAGCTCAGGACTAAACACTGAAGCTTTCTTT.

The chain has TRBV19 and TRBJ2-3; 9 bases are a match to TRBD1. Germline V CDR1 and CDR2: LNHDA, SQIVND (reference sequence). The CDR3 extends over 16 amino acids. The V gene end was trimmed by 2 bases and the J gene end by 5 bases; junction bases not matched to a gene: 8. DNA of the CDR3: TGTGCCAGTAGTATAATCTCGGACAGGGGAAGAGATACGCAGTATTTT. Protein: CASSIISDRGRDTQYF.

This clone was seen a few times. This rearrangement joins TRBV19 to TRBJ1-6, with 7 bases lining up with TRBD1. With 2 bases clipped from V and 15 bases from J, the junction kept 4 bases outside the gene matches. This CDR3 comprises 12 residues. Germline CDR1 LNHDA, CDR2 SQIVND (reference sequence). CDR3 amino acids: CASSITGELLHF. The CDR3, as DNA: TGTGCCAGTAGTATAACAGGGGAACTCCTCCACTTT.

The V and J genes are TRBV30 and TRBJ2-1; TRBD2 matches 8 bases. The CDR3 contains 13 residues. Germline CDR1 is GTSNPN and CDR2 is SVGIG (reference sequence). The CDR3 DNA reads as TGTGTCTTAACGGGGGGGCCCCCCAATGAGCAGTTCTTC. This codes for CVLTGGPPNEQFF.

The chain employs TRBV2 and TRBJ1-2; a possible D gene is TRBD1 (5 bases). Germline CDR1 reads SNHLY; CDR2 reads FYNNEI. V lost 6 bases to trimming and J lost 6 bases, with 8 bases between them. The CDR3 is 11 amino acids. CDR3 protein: CASRDTNGYTF. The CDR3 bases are TGTGCCAGCAGGGACACTAATGGCTACACCTTC.

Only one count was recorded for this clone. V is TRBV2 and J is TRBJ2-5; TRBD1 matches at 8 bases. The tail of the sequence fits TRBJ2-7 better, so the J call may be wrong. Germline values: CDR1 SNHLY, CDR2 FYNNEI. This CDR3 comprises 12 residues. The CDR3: CASRDRVYEQYF. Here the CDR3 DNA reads TGTGCCAGCAGGGACAGGGTCTACGAGCAGTACTTC.

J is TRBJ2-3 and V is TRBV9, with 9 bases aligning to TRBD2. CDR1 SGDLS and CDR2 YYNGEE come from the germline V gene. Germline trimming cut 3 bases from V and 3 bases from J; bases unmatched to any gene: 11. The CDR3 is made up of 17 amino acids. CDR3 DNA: TGTGCCAGCAGCGCACGCCCCGGAGCGGGAGGTACAGATACGCAGTATTTT. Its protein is CASSARPGAGGTDTQYF.

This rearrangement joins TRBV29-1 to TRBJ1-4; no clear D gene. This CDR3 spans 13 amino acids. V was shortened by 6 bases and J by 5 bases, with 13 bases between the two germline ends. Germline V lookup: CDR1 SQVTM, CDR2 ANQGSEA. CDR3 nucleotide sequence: TGCAGCGTCCGCGGGGAGTCCAATGAAAAACTGTTTTTT. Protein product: CSVRGESNEKLFF.

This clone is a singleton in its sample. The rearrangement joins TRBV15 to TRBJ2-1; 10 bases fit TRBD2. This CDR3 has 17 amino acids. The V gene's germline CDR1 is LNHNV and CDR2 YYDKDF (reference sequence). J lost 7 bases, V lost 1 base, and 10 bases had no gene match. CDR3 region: CATSRASGLAGENEQFF. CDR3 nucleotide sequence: TGTGCCACCAGCAGAGCGTCGGGGCTAGCGGGGGAGAATGAGCAGTTCTTC.

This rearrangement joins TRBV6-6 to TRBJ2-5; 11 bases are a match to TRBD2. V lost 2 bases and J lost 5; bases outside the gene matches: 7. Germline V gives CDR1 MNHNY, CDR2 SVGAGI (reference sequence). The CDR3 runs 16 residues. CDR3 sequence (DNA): TGTGCCAGCAGTTACGCGGTAGCGGGGGGGCGCGAGACCCAGTACTTC. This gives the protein CASSYAVAGGRETQYF.

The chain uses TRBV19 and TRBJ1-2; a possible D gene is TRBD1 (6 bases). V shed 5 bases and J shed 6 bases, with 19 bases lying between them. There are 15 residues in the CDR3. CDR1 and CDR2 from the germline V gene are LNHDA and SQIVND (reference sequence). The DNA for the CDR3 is TGTGCCAGTAGTCCTCCCGGGGGGGGCTTAGATGGCTACACCTTC. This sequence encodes CASSPPGGGLDGYTF.

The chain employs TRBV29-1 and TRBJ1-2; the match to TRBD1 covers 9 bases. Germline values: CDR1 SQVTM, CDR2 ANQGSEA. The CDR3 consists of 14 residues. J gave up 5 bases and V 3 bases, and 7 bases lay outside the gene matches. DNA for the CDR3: TGCAGCGTTGAGGTACAGGGGGCTGTTTATGGCTACACCTTC. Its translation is CSVEVQGAVYGYTF.

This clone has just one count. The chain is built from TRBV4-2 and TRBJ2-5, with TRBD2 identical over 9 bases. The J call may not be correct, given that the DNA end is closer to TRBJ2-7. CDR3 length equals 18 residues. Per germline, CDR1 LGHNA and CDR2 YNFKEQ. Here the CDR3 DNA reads TGTGCCAGCAGCCAAGACTGGGTCACGGCTAGCGGGACGGACGAGCAGTACTTC. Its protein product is CASSQDWVTASGTDEQYF.

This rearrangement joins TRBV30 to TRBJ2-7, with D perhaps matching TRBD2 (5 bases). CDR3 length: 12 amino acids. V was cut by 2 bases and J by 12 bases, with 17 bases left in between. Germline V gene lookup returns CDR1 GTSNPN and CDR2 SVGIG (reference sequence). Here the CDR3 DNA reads TGTGCCTGGAGTCCAACCCTGAGGGAGTCGTACTTC. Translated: CAWSPTLRESYF.

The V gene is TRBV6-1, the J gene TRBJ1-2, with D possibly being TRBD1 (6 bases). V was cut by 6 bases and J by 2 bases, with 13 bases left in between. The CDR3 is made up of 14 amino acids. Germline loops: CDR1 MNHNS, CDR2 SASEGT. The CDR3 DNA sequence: TGTGCCAGCAGGAAACCAGGGGAGAACTATGGCTACACCTTC. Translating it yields CASRKPGENYGYTF.